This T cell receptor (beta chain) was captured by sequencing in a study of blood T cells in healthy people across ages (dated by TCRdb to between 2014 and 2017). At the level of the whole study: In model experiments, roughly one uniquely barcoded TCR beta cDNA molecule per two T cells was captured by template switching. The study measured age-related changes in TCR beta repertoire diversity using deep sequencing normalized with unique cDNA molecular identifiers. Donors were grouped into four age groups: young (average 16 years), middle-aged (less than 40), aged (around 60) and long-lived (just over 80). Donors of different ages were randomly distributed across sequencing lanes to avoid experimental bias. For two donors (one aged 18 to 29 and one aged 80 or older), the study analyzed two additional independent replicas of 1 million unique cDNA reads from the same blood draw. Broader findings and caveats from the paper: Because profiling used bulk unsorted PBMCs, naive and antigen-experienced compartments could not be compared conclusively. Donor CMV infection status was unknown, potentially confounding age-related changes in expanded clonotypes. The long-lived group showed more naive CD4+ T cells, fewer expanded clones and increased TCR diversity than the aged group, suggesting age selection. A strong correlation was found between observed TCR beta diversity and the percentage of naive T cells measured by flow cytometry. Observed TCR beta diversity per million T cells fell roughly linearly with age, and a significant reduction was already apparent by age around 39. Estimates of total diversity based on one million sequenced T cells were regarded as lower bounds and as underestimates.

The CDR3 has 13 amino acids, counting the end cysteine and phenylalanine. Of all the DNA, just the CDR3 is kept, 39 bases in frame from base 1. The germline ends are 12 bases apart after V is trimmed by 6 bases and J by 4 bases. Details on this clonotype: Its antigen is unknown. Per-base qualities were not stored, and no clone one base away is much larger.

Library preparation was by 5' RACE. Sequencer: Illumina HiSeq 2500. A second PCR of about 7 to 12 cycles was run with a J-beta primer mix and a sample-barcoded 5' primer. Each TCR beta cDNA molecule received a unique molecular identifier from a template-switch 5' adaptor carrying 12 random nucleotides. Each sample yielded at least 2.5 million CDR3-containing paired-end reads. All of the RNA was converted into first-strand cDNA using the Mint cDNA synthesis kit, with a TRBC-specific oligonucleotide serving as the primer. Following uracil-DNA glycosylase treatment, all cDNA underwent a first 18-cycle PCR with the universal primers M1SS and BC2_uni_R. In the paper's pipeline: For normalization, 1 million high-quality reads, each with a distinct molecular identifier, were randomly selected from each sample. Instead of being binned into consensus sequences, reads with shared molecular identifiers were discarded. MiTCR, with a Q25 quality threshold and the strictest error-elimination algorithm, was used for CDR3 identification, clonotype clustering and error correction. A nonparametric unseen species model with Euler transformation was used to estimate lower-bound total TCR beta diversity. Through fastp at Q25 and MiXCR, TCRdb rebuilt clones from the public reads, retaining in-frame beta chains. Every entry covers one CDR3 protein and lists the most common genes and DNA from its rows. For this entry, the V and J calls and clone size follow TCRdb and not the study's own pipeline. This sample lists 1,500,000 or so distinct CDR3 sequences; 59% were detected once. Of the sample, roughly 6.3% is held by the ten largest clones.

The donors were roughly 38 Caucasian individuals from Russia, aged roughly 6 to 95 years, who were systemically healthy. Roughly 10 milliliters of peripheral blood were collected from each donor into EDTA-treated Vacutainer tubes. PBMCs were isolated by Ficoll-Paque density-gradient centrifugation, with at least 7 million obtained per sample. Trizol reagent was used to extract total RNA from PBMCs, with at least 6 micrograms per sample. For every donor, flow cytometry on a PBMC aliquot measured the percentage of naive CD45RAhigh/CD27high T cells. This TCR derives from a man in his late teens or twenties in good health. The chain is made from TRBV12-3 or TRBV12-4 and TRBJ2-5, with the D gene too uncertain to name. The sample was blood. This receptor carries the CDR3 CASSSTNGETQYF. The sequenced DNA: TGTGCCAGCAGCTCGACAAACGGAGAGACCCAGTACTTC.